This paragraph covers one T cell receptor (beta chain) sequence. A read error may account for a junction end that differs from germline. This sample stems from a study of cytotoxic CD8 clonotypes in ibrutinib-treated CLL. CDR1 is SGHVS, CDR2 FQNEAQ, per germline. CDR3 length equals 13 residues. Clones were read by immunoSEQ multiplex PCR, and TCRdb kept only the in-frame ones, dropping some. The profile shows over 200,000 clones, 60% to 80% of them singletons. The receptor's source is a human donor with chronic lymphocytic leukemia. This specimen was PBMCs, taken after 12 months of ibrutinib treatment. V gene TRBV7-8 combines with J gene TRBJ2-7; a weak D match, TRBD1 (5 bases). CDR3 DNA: TGTGCCAGCAGCTTCCGGACACAGTACGGGCAGTACTTC. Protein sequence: CASSFRTQYGQYF.